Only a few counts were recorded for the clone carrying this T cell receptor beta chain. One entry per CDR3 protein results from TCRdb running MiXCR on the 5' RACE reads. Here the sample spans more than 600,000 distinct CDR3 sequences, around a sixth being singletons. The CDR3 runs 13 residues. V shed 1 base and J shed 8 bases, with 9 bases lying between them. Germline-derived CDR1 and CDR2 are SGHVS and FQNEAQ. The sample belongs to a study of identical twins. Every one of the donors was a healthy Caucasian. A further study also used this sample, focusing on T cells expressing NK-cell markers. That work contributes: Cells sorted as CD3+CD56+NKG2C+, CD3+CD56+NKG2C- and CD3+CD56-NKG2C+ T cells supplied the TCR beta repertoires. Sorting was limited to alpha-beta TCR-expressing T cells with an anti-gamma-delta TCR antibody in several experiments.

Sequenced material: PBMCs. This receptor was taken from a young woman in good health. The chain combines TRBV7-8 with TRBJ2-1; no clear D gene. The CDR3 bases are TGTGCCAGCAGCTTAGGGGGTTTTGATGAGCAGTTCTTC. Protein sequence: CASSLGGFDEQFF.